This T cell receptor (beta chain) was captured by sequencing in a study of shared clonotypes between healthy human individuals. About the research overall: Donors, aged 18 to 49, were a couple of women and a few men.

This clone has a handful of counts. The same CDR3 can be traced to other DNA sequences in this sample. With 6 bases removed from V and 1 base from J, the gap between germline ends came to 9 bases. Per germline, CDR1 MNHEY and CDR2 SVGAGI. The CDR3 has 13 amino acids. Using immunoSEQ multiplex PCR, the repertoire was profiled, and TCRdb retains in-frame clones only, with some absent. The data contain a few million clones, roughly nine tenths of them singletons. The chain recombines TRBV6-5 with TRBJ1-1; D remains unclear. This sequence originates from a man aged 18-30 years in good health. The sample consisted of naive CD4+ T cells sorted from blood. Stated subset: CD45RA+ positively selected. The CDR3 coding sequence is TGTGCCAGCAGCCGTACAGCGAACACTGAAGCTTTCTTT. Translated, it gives CASSRTANTEAFF.